Shown below are 31 T cell receptor beta chains from a single sample sequenced in a study of CD8 T cells in ankylosing spondylitis. TCRdb redid the calling of the 5' RACE reads with MiXCR, one entry per CDR3 protein. The sample holds 250,000 or so distinct CDR3 sequences, 20% to 30% seen once. The source material was blood, either unsorted or a sorted T cell fraction (not recorded which). The receptors were gathered from a male donor with ankylosing spondylitis or in good health (not recorded which).

This clonotype occurred many times. The chain carries TRBV20-1 and TRBJ2-3, with 9 positions matching TRBD1. The germline V gene encodes CDR1 DFQATT and CDR2 SNEGSKA (reference sequence). The CDR3 spans 15 residues. V dropped 1 base and J dropped 4; count of bases not matched to a gene: 6. The CDR3 here is CSARVGTGRADTQYF. The CDR3 nucleotides read TGCAGTGCTAGAGTAGGGACAGGGAGGGCAGATACGCAGTATTTT.

This clonotype has at least ten counts. The V gene is TRBV20-1, the J gene TRBJ2-4; TRBD1 matches 10 bases. V shed 8 bases and J 8 bases; nucleotides not matched to a gene: 6. Germline V gene lookup returns CDR1 DFQATT and CDR2 SNEGSKA (reference sequence). This CDR3 has 12 amino acids. The CDR3 DNA reads TGCAGTTCCGGACAGGGGGGACACATTCAGTACTTC. Translation gives CSSGQGGHIQYF.

This clonotype came up a few times. The chain has TRBV12-3 or TRBV12-4 and TRBJ2-5; the D gene is possibly TRBD1 (6 bases). This CDR3 has 13 amino acids. V lost 5 bases and J lost 5, with 12 bases in between. The CDR3 sequence is CASSTNRAETQYF. The CDR3 region has the DNA TGTGCCAGCAGTACTAACAGGGCTGAGACCCAGTACTTC.

J is TRBJ2-2 and V is TRBV25-1, with TRBD1 matching over 7 bases. Germline loops: CDR1 MGHDK, CDR2 SYGVNS. The CDR3 spans 15 residues. J lost 5 bases, V lost 5 bases, and 8 bases had no gene match. CDR3 bases: TGTGCCAGCAGTCGCCCGGGACAGCGGACCGGGGAGCTGTTTTTT. This translates into CASSRPGQRTGELFF.

The V gene is TRBV24-1, the J gene TRBJ2-7; 12 bases agree with TRBD2. Trimming took 3 bases from V and 2 from J; bases not matched to a gene: 4. Germline CDR1 is KGHDR and CDR2 is SFDVKD. This CDR3 has 16 residues. The CDR3 sequence: CATSDGLAGTTYEQYF. The CDR3 bases are TGTGCCACCAGTGATGGACTAGCGGGGACCACCTACGAGCAGTACTTC.

The chain links TRBV2 to TRBJ2-1, with D tentatively TRBD1 or TRBD2 (6 bases each). CDR3 length: 17 residues. The V and J ends lost 5 bases and 4 bases respectively, with 21 bases between them. Germline assignment: CDR1 SNHLY and CDR2 FYNNEI. This chain's CDR3 is CASSPPGGGQKYNEQFF. As DNA, the CDR3 is TGTGCCAGCAGTCCTCCCGGGGGAGGACAGAAATACAATGAGCAGTTCTTC.

This clonotype appeared a few times. The chain employs TRBV20-1 and TRBJ1-2; TRBD1 might be the D (5 bases). CDR1 is DFQATT, CDR2 SNEGSKA, per germline (reference sequence). The CDR3 consists of 11 residues. Trimming left V 4 bases short and J 8 bases short, with 11 bases between. The DNA of the CDR3 is TGCAGTGCTACCTCAGGGCAAGGCTACACCTTC. This codes for CSATSGQGYTF.

V gene TRBV10-3 combines with J gene TRBJ2-5; no clear D. The ends were cut back, 6 bases at V and 2 bases at J, with 10 bases in the middle. This CDR3 region has 13 residues. Germline CDR1 ENHRY, CDR2 SYGVKD. The CDR3 loop reads CAISPGQQETQYF. The CDR3 DNA reads TGTGCCATCAGCCCCGGTCAACAAGAGACCCAGTACTTC.

This chain links TRBV19 with TRBJ2-3; a weak D match, TRBD2 (6 bases). V gave up 8 bases and J gave up 2 bases, with 8 bases separating them. The CDR3 sequence is 12 residues long. CDR1 LNHDA and CDR2 SQIVND come from the germline V gene (reference sequence). Here the CDR3 reads CASGTYTDTQYF. The CDR3 DNA reads as TGTGCCAGTGGGACTTACACAGATACGCAGTATTTT. Looking up the rest from reference TRBV19 and TRBJ2-3 gives the full variable domain: DGGITQSPKYLFRKEGQNVTLSCEQNLNHDAMYWYRQDPGQGLRLIYYSQIVNDFQKGDIAEGYSVSREKKESFPLTVTSAQKNPTAFYLCASGTYTDTQYFGPGTRLTVL.

There are many counts of this clonotype. The CDR3 sequence is CATSDFTPRDTRPYEQYF. The CDR3, as DNA: TGTGCCACCAGTGATTTTACCCCCAGGGACACCCGACCCTACGAGCAGTACTTC. The chain joins TRBV24-1 to TRBJ2-7; possible D gene TRBD1, 6 bases. The CDR3 loop spans 18 amino acids. Trimming removed 1 base at V and 2 bases at J, with 20 bases between. Germline V CDR1 and CDR2: KGHDR, SFDVKD.

The CDR3 DNA is TGTGCCAGCAGCTTAGCGCAGCGGGGCTCTAGCACAGATACGCAGTATTTT. Protein sequence: CASSLAQRGSSTDTQYF. The V gene is TRBV7-2, the J gene TRBJ2-3; 7 bases agree with TRBD2. Germline V lookup: CDR1 SGHTA, CDR2 FQGNSA. Trimming took 0 bases from V and 0 from J; bases not matched to a gene: 6. CDR3 length equals 17 residues.

This clonotype has at least ten counts. The V gene is TRBV20-1, the J gene TRBJ1-5; D is uncertain. The CDR3 consists of 13 residues. CDR1 and CDR2 (germline): DFQATT, SNEGSKA (reference sequence). Trimming removed 1 base at V and 8 bases at J, with 12 bases between. The CDR3 DNA is TGCAGTGCTAGAGGATCTCCGAGGGAGCCCCAGCATTTT. Translating it yields CSARGSPREPQHF.

This clonotype was seen a handful of times. This chain links TRBV29-1 with TRBJ2-3, with 11 bases that match TRBD2. The CDR3 has 14 amino acids. J lost 3 bases, V lost 2 bases, and 1 base had no gene match. CDR1 SQVTM and CDR2 ANQGSEA come from the germline V gene. CDR3 nucleotide sequence: TGCAGCGTTGAAATAGCGGGGGGGACAGATACGCAGTATTTT. Translation gives CSVEIAGGTDTQYF.

The chain joins TRBV28 to TRBJ2-2, with D maybe TRBD1 (5 bases). Germline CDR1 and CDR2: MDHEN and SYDVKM. This CDR3 spans 15 amino acids. Trimming took 8 bases from V and 2 from J, leaving 15 bases between them. CDR3 DNA sequence: TGTGCCAGCCTTCCGCAGGGATTTAACACCGGGGAGCTGTTTTTT. It is translated as CASLPQGFNTGELFF.

The rearrangement uses TRBV2 and TRBJ2-1, with D hard to call. This CDR3 is 12 amino acids long. The V and J ends lost 4 bases and 9 bases respectively, with 10 bases between them. Germline CDR1 is SNHLY and CDR2 is FYNNEI. The CDR3 loop reads CASSGPVGEQFF. The CDR3 DNA reads TGTGCCAGCAGTGGCCCCGTGGGTGAGCAGTTCTTC.

The chain carries TRBV7-6 and TRBJ2-7, with 8 bases that match TRBD1. V lost 6 bases to trimming and J lost 1 base; unmatched junction nucleotides: 8. The CDR3 contains 15 residues. CDR1 and CDR2 from the germline V gene are SGHVS and FNYEAQ. CDR3 loop: CASSPGQGLSYEQYF. In DNA, the CDR3 is TGTGCCAGCAGTCCCGGACAGGGCCTATCCTACGAGCAGTACTTC.

This clonotype was detected many times. The rearrangement joins TRBV28 to TRBJ1-5, with D unclear. Germline V gene data show CDR1 as MDHEN and CDR2 as SYDVKM. V dropped 5 bases and J dropped 5 bases, with 10 bases sitting between them. This CDR3 comprises 13 residues. CDR3 protein: CASSPTKYQPQHF. Written as DNA, the CDR3 is TGTGCCAGCAGTCCCACCAAGTATCAGCCCCAGCATTTT.

The chain carries TRBV29-1 and TRBJ2-3, with 8 nucleotides matching TRBD1. The CDR3 covers 14 residues. V lost 6 bases and J lost 4; bases outside the gene matches: 9. CDR1 is SQVTM and CDR2 is ANQGSEA in the germline V gene. CDR3 nucleotide sequence: TGCAGCGTGCCGGGACAGGTTTATCCAGATACGCAGTATTTT. Amino acids: CSVPGQVYPDTQYF.

This clonotype appeared a few times. V is TRBV10-1 and J is TRBJ2-3, with 8 bases matching TRBD2. Per germline, CDR1 WNHNN and CDR2 SYGVQD (reference sequence). This CDR3 has 14 residues. J lost 6 bases, V lost 3 bases, and 5 bases had no gene match. This CDR3 reads CASSDGPSGDTQYF. For the CDR3, the DNA is TGCGCCAGCAGTGACGGGCCTAGCGGGGATACGCAGTATTTT.

This clonotype came up many times. J is TRBJ2-1 and V is TRBV5-1, with D possibly TRBD2 on 5 matching bases. With 4 bases removed from V and 1 base from J, the gap between germline ends came to 12 bases. This CDR3 contains 15 residues. Germline lookup yields CDR1 SGHRS and CDR2 YFSETQ. The DNA of the CDR3 is TGCGCCAGCAGCCCACTAGATTGGTCCTACAATGAGCAGTTCTTC. It yields the protein CASSPLDWSYNEQFF.

In its sample, this clonotype was seen a few times. The CDR3 loop is CSARLDRPYETQYF. The DNA for the CDR3 is TGCAGTGCCCGACTCGACAGACCCTATGAGACCCAGTACTTC. The chain couples TRBV20-1 to TRBJ2-5; D perhaps matches TRBD1 (5 bases). The germline V gene encodes CDR1 DFQATT and CDR2 SNEGSKA (reference sequence). This CDR3 contains 14 residues. V dropped 6 bases and J dropped 5 bases, with 19 bases sitting between them.

This clonotype was counted ten times or more. The chain is built from TRBV4-1 and TRBJ2-2, with 7 bases fitting TRBD1. Germline V lookup: CDR1 MGHRA, CDR2 YSYEKL. V lost 1 base, J lost 6 bases, and 5 bases stayed unmatched. The CDR3 contains 15 residues. Here the CDR3 reads CASSQGRQGSGELFF. The CDR3 DNA is TGCGCCAGCAGCCAAGGGCGACAGGGCTCCGGGGAGCTGTTTTTT.

This rearrangement joins TRBV20-1 to TRBJ1-5; TRBD1 matches at 7 bases. The CDR3 sequence is 14 residues long. V was pared by 5 bases and J by 6 bases, with 10 bases of the junction left unmatched. Germline CDR1 reads DFQATT; CDR2 reads SNEGSKA (reference sequence). As DNA, the CDR3 is TGCAGTGCTTCGTACGACAGGGTAGGTCAGCCCCAGCATTTT. Its protein product is CSASYDRVGQPQHF.

The sample holds a few counts of this clonotype. This rearrangement joins TRBV20-1 to TRBJ2-7; TRBD1 or TRBD2 may be the D gene (5 bases each). In germline, CDR1 is DFQATT, CDR2 SNEGSKA (reference sequence). The CDR3 consists of 13 residues. V lost 3 bases to trimming and J lost 2 bases, with 11 bases between them. The CDR3 reads CSASRDPTYEQYF. For the CDR3, the DNA is TGCAGTGCTAGTCGGGACCCGACCTACGAGCAGTACTTC.

In this sample, this clonotype turned up many times. The CDR3 protein is CSVEPRLNTEAFF. CDR3 bases: TGCAGCGTTGAACCCCGCCTGAACACTGAAGCTTTCTTT. This chain joins TRBV29-1 and TRBJ1-1; D gene ambiguous. V was shortened by 2 bases and J by 0 bases, with 7 bases between the two germline ends. Looked up from germline, CDR1 is SQVTM and CDR2 is ANQGSEA. This CDR3 is 13 amino acids long.

V usage is TRBV3-1 and J usage is TRBJ2-1; 12 bases fit TRBD2. This CDR3 region has 16 residues. Germline lookup yields CDR1 LGHDT and CDR2 YNNKEL (reference sequence). With V trimmed by 4 bases and J by 7 bases, 8 bases remained unmatched. Here the CDR3 reads CASSRTTSGGRNEQFF. CDR3 coding DNA: TGTGCCAGCAGCCGCACGACTAGCGGGGGTAGAAATGAGCAGTTCTTC.

This clonotype was detected ten times or more. The V call is TRBV20-1, the J call TRBJ2-3; the match to TRBD2 covers 12 bases. The CDR3 has 17 residues. The V gene's germline CDR1 is DFQATT and CDR2 SNEGSKA (reference sequence). Germline trimming cut 5 bases from V and 0 bases from J; bases unmatched to any gene: 9. The CDR3 loop is CSADASGTSGSTDTQYF. DNA of the CDR3: TGCAGTGCTGACGCCTCCGGGACTAGCGGGAGCACAGATACGCAGTATTTT.

The CDR3, as DNA: TGTGCCAGCAGTTACGGCCTCCGGGACAGGGCCCCCTACGAGCAGTACTTC. Translated: CASSYGLRDRAPYEQYF. J is TRBJ2-7 and V is TRBV6-2 or TRBV6-3, with 9 bases matching TRBD1. The CDR3 covers 17 residues. Germline CDR1 reads MNHEY; CDR2 reads SVGEGT. V was pared by 2 bases and J by 2 bases, with 10 bases of the junction left unmatched.

The rearrangement links TRBV12-3 or TRBV12-4 to TRBJ2-1; D gene ambiguous. V was pared by 1 base and J by 15 bases, with 13 bases between. The CDR3 runs to 12 residues. In DNA form, the CDR3 reads TGTGCCAGCAGTTTAGGAGACGGTGCGCGGTTCTTC. Encoded protein: CASSLGDGARFF.

This clonotype was picked up a small number of times. The rearrangement joins TRBV21-1 to TRBJ2-3; the D call TRBD2 from the table was never checked on the DNA. TRBV21-1 is a pseudogene locus. This CDR3 contains 15 residues. The CDR3 region is CASRKGGGSTDTQYF. Written as DNA, the CDR3 is TGTGCCAGCCGAAAGGGGGGAGGTAGCACAGATACGCAGTATTTT.

The sample holds a few counts of this clonotype. The chain recombines TRBV15 with TRBJ2-3; D is uncertain. This CDR3 has 17 residues. Per the germline V gene, CDR1 is LNHNV and CDR2 is YYDKDF (reference sequence). V was cut by 0 bases and J by 7 bases, with 20 bases left in between. CDR3 sequence reads: CATSREAGPTVRNTQYF. CDR3 sequence (DNA): TGTGCCACCAGCAGAGAAGCCGGGCCTACCGTGAGGAATACGCAGTATTTT.